The clone carrying this T cell receptor (beta chain) has at least ten counts. The target antigen is unknown. TCRdb used MiXCR to reprocess the 5' RACE reads, holding one entry per CDR3 protein. The profile covers about 310,000 distinct CDR3 sequences, with roughly 3.5% appearing a single time and around 22% taken by the ten largest. These data are taken from a study of T cells after yellow fever vaccination. Findings of the study overall: Most clones from primary vaccination resurfaced after the booster (around 97% CD4, approximately 88% CD8).

J was trimmed by 1 base and V by 0 bases; bases with no gene match: 5. CDR1 and CDR2 (germline): SGHVS, FNYEAQ. The CDR3 has 16 residues. The receptor was derived from a man between 18 and 29 years old who received the YFV17D yellow fever vaccine. Sequenced material: PBMCs, taken on the day of the yellow fever booster vaccination. This chain joins TRBV7-6 and TRBJ2-7; 8 bases align to TRBD1. CDR3 bases: TGTGCCAGCAGCTTAGCGCCGGACAGGGAGTCCTACGAGCAGTACTTC. Amino acid sequence: CASSLAPDRESYEQYF.